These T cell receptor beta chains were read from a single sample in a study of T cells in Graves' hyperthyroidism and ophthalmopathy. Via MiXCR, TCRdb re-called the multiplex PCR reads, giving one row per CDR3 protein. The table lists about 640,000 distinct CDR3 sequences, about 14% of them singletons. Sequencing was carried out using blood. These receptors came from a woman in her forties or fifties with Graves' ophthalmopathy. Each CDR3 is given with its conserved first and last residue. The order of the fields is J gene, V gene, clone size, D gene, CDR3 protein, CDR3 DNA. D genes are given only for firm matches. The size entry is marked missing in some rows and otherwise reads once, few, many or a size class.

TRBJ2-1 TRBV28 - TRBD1 CASRITGTGGYNEQFF TGTGCCAGCAGAATCACCGGGACAGGGGGTTACAATGAGCAGTTCTTC
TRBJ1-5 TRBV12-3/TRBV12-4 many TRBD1 CASRDRGSMDQPQHF TGTGCCAGCAGGGACAGGGGGTCTATGGATCAGCCCCAGCATTTT
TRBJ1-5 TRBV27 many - CASSKDRSRQPQHF TGTGCCAGCTCCAAGGACAGATCGCGTCAGCCCCAGCATTTT
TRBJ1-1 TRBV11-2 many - CASSLDPGGNTEAFF TGTGCCAGCAGCTTAGATCCAGGCGGGAACACTGAAGCTTTCTTT
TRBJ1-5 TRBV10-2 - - CASSIYSGPDQPQHF TGCGCCAGCAGTATCTACTCCGGGCCCGATCAGCCCCAGCATTTT
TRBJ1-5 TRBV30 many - CAWRPGRNQPQHF TGTGCCTGGAGGCCGGGCCGCAATCAGCCCCAGCATTTT
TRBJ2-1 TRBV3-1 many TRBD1 CASSKRGPWTGGTLNEQFF TGTGCCAGCAGCAAACGGGGGCCCTGGACAGGGGGCACATTGAATGAGCAGTTCTTC
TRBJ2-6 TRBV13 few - CASSNGRGPGLSGANVLTF TGTGCCAGCAGCAATGGGCGAGGGCCAGGCCTCTCTGGGGCCAACGTCCTGACTTTC
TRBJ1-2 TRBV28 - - CASSLIGSDVYGYTF TGTGCCAGCAGTTTAATAGGCTCCGATGTCTATGGCTACACCTTC
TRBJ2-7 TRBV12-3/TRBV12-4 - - CASRRMGQGDYEQYF TGTGCCAGCAGACGAATGGGCCAGGGTGACTACGAGCAGTACTTC
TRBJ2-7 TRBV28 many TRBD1 CASSFSRGQGEQYF TGTGCCAGCAGTTTTTCAAGGGGGCAAGGCGAGCAGTACTTC
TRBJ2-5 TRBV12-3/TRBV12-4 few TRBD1 CASSSRGTGDETQYF TGTGCCAGCAGTTCCAGAGGGACAGGGGATGAGACCCAGTACTTC
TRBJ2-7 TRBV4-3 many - CASSQARIHEQYF TGCGCCAGCAGCCAGGCTAGGATCCACGAGCAGTACTTC
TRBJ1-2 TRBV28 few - CASSTRQRYGYTF TGTGCCAGCAGTACTCGACAGCGCTATGGCTACACCTTC
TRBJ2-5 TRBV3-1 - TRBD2 CASSQPSGSRGETQYF TGTGCCAGCAGCCAACCTAGCGGGAGCAGAGGAGAGACCCAGTACTTC
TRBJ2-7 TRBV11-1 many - CASSLGRQSSSYEQYF TGTGCCAGCAGCTTAGGGCGACAGTCGAGCTCCTACGAGCAGTACTTC
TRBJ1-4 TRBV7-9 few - CATSDRENEKLFF TGTGCCACCTCGGACAGAGAAAATGAAAAACTGTTTTTT
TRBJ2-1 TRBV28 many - CASSLQTPNEQFF TGTGCCAGCAGTCTCCAGACACCAAATGAGCAGTTCTTC
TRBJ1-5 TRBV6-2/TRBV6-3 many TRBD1 CASSTIGTGLGHF TGTGCCAGCAGTACCATAGGGACAGGATTGGGGCATTTT
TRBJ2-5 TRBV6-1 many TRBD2 CATRVIAGGPQETQYF TGTGCCACCAGAGTCATAGCGGGAGGGCCCCAAGAGACCCAGTACTTC
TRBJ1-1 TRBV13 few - CASSLYAVGAFF TGTGCCAGCAGCTTATACGCTGTAGGCGCTTTCTTT
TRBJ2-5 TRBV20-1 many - CSAPPEGGPDQETQYF TGCAGTGCTCCCCCCGAGGGGGGCCCGGACCAAGAGACCCAGTACTTC
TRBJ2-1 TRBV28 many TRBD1 CATSGTGDQQFPYNEQFF TGTGCCACTTCCGGGACAGGGGACCAGCAATTCCCCTACAATGAGCAGTTCTTC
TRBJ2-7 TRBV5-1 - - CASSLGTYGQYF TGTGCCAGCAGCTTGGGAACCTACGGGCAGTACTTC
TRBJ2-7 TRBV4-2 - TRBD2 CASSQVGGRASHEQYF TGTGCCAGCAGCCAAGTCGGCGGGAGGGCCTCCCACGAGCAGTACTTC
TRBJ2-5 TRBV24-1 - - CATSVGRQETQYF TGTGCCACCAGTGTAGGGCGGCAAGAGACCCAGTACTTC
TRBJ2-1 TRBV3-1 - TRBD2 CASSPEREGSYNEQFF TGTGCCAGCAGCCCTGAGCGGGAGGGCTCCTACAATGAGCAGTTCTTC
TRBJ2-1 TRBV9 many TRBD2 CASSVSGLAETDEQFF TGTGCCAGCAGCGTATCAGGACTAGCGGAGACAGATGAGCAGTTCTTC
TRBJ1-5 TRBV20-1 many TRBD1 CSASGTGGNQPQHF TGCAGTGCTTCCGGGACAGGGGGTAATCAGCCCCAGCATTTT
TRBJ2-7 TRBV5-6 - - CASSLWGPYEQYF TGTGCCAGCAGCTTGTGGGGGCCCTACGAGCAGTACTTC
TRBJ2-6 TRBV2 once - CASSDDAGANVLTF TGTGCCAGCAGTGATGATGCTGGGGCCAACGTCCTGACTTTC
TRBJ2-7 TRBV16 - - CASSRTHYEQYF TGTGCCAGCAGCCGCACCCACTACGAGCAGTACTTC
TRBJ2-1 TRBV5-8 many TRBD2 CASRLLGLAGGTSYNEQFF TGTGCCAGCAGACTATTGGGTCTAGCGGGAGGGACCTCCTACAATGAGCAGTTCTTC
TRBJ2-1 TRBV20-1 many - CSAGLYNEQFF TGCAGTGCTGGACTATACAATGAGCAGTTCTTC
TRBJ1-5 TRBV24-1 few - CATSASSGWQPQHF TGTGCCACCAGTGCTTCGTCGGGGTGGCAGCCCCAGCATTTT
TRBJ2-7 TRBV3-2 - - CASSRKSIRDTLRSYEQYF TGTGCCAGCAGCCGGAAATCAATTCGGGACACCTTACGCTCCTACGAGCAGTACTTC
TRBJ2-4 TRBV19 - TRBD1 CAREGQGECNDIQYF TGTGCCAGAGAGGGACAGGGGGAATGCAACGACATTCAGTACTTC